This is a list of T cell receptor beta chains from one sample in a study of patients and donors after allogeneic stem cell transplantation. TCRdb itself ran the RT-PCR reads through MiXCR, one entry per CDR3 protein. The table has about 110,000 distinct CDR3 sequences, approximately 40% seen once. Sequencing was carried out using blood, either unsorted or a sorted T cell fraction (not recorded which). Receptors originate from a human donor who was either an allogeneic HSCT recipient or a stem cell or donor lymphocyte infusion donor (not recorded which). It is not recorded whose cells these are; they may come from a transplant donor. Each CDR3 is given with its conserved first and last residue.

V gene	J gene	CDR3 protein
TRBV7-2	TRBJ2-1	CASSLASGLGYSEQFF
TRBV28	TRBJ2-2	CASSSGGATNTGELFF
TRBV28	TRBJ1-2	CASSKQGAYGYTF
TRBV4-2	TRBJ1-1	CASSQDRTADEAFF
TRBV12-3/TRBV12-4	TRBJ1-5	CASSSGGNQPQHF
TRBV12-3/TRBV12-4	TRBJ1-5	CASSGRQFSQPQHF
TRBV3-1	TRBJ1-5	CASSQTHQRQGINQPQHF
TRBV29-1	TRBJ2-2	CSVGVDSYTGELFF
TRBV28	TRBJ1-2	CASSSLNNYGYTF
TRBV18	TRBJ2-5	CASSPRGWQETQYF
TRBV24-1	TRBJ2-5	CATSDGGRETQYF
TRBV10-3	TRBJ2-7	CAIRRGGIGPYEQYF
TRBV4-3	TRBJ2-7	CASSPRTESYEQYF
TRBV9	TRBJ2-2	CASSVGTAGELFF
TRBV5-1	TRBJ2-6	CASSSRTAYSGANVLTF
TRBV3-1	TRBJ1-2	CASSPRDREIVYGYTF
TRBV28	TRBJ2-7	CASRADSLKVYEQYF
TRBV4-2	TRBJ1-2	CASSPQGIGYTF
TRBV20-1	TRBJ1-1	CSVFEMGNTEAFF
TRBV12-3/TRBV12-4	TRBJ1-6	CASGVSLYNSPLHF
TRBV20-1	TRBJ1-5	CSARDIAGASNQPQHF
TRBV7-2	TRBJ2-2	CASSSTAGAGVPNTGELFF
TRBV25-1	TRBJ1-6	CASSAGIGNSPLHF
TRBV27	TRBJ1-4	CASSLKDRAGKLFF
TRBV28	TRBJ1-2	CASSSLFWRYYGYTF
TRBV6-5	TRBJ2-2	CASSYSSKRGNTGELFF
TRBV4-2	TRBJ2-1	CASSRFSAGFAYNEQFF
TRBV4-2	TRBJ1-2	CASSQESRKGYTF
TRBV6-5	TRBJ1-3	CASSYDGGSGNTIYF
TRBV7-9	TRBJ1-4	CASSMDRPSEKLFF
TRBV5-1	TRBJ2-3	CASSLVWEDTQYF
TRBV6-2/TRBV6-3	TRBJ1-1	CASSSPGQGHVAFF
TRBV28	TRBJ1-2	CASGRGYTF
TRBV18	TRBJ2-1	CASSPPGGGPYNEQFF
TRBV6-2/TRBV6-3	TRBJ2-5	CASSRAAGLTQYF
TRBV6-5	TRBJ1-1	CASRAQGGAFF
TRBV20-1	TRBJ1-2	CSASPTEGARGYTF
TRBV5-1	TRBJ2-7	CASSFTGAKEQYF
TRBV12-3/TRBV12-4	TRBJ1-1	CASSVPPGRLNTEAFF
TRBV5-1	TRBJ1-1	CASSDHRDTEAFF
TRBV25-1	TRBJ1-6	CASSAPRGQGSTLHF
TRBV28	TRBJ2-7	CASSFGGRVKEQYF
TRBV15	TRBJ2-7	CATSRVPGLAGATYEQYF